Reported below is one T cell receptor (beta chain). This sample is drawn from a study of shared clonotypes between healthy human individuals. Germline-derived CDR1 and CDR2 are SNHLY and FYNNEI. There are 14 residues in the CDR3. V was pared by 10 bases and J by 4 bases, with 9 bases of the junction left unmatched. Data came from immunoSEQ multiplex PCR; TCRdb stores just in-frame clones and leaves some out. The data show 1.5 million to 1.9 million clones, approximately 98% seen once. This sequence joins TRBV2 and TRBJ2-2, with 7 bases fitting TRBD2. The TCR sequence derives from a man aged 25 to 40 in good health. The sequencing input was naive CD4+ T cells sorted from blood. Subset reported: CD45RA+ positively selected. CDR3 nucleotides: TGTGCCAAATCGCGGGAGTGGTCCACCGGGGAGCTGTTTTTT. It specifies CAKSREWSTGELFF.